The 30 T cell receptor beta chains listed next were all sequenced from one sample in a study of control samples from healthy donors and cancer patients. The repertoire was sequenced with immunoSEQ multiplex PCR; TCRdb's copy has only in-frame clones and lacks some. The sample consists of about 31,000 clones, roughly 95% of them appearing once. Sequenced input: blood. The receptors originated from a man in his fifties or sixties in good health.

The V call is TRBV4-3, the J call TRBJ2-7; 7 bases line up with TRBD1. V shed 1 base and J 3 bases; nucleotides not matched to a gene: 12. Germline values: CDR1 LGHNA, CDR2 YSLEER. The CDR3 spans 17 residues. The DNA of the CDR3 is TGCGCCAGCAGCCAAGCGGGACCAGGGGGTTTTAGCTACGAGCAGTACTTC. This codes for CASSQAGPGGFSYEQYF.

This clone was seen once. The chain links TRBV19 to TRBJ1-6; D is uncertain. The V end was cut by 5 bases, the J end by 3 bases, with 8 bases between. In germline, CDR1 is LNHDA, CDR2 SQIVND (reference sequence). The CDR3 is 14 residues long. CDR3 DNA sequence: TGTGCCAGTAGTGTGGGTTACTATAATTCACCCCTCCACTTT. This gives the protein CASSVGYYNSPLHF.

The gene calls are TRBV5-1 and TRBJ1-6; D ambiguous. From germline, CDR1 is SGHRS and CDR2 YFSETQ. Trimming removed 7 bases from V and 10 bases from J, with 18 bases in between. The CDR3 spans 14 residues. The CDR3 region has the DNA TGCGCCAGCGCGTACGGGATAGGGTCCTCACCCCTCCACTTT. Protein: CASAYGIGSSPLHF.

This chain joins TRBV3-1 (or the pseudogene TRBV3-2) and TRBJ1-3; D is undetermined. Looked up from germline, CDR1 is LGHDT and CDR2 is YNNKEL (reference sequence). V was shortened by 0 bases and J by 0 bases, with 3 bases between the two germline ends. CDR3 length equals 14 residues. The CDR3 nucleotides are TGTGCCAGCAGCCAAGAGTACTCTGGAAACACCATATATTTT. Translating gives CASSQEYSGNTIYF.

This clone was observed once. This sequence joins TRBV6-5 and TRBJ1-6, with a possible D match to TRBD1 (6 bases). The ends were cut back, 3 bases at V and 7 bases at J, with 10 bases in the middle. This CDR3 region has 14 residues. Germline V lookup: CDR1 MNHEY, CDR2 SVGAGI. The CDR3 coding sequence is TGTGCCAGCAGTTATTCTAGGGGGAATTCACCCCTCCACTTT. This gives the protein CASSYSRGNSPLHF.

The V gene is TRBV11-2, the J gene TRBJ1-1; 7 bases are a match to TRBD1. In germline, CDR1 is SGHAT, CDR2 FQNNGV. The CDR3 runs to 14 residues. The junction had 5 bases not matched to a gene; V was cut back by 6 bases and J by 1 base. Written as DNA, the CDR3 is TGTGCCAGCAGTCCGACAGGGAAGAACACTGAAGCTTTCTTT. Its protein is CASSPTGKNTEAFF.

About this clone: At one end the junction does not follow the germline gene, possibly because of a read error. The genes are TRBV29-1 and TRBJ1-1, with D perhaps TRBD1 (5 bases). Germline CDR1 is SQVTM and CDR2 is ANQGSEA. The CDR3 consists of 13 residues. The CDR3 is CSAEEGTRGQAFF. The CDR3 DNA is TGCAGCGCTGAAGAAGGGACGAGGGGCCAGGCTTTCTTT.

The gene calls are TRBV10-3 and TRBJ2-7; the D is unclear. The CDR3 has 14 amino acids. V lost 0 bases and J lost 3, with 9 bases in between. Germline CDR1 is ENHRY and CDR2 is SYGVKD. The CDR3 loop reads CAISESPSVYEQYF. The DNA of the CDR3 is TGTGCCATCAGTGAGTCCCCTTCGGTCTACGAGCAGTACTTC.

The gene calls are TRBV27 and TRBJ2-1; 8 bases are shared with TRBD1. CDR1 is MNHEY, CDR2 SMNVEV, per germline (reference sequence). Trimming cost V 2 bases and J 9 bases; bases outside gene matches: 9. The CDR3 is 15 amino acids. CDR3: CASSLKTGVQSEQFF. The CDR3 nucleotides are TGTGCCAGCAGTTTAAAGACAGGGGTACAGAGTGAGCAGTTCTTC.

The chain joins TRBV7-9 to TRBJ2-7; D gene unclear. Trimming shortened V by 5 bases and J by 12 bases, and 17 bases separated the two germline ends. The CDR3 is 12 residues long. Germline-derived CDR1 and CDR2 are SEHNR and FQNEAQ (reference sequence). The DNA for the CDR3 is TGTGCCAGCAGCCCGGTGGATGCCCGGCGGTACTTC. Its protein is CASSPVDARRYF.

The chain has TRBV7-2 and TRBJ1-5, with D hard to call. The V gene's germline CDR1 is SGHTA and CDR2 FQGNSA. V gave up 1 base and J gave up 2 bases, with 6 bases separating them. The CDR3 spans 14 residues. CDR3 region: CASSLGVGNQPQHF. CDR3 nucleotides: TGTGCCAGCAGCTTAGGGGTCGGCAATCAGCCCCAGCATTTT.

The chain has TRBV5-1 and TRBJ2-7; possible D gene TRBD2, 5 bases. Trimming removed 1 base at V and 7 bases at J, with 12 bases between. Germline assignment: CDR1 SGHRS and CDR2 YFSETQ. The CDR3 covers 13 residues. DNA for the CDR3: TGCGCCAGCAGCTTGCCCCACCGGGGAGAGCAGTACTTC. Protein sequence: CASSLPHRGEQYF.

The DNA of the CDR3 is TGTGCCATCAGTGCGTGGGGACAGGGCTCTGAAGCTTTCTTT. Protein: CAISAWGQGSEAFF. The chain uses TRBV10-3 and TRBJ1-1; 9 nucleotides agree with TRBD1. V lost 4 bases and J lost 6; bases outside the gene matches: 6. From germline, CDR1 is ENHRY and CDR2 SYGVKD. The CDR3 totals 14 residues.

In DNA, the CDR3 is TGTGCCAGCAGCGAGGGGGCAGGGCCCTACGAGCAGTACTTC. Amino acid sequence: CASSEGAGPYEQYF. V usage is TRBV5-6 and J usage is TRBJ2-7; TRBD1 aligns across 7 bases. Germline V lookup: CDR1 SGHDT, CDR2 YYEEEE. V shed 4 bases, J shed 2 bases, and the junction held 6 bases outside the gene matches. CDR3 length: 14 residues.

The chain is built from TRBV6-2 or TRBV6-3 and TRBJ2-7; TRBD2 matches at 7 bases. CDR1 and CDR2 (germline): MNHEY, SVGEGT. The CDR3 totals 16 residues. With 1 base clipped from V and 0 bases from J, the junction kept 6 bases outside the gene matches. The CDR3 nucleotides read TGTGCCAGCAGTTACTTTCCAGCGGGGCTCTCCTACGAGCAGTACTTC. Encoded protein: CASSYFPAGLSYEQYF.

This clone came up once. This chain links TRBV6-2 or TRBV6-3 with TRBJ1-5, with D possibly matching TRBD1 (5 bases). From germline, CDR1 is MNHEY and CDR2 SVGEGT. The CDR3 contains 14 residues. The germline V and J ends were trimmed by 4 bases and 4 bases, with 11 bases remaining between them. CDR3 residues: CASSWGSGNQPQHF. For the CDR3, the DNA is TGTGCCAGCAGTTGGGGCTCTGGAAATCAGCCCCAGCATTTT.

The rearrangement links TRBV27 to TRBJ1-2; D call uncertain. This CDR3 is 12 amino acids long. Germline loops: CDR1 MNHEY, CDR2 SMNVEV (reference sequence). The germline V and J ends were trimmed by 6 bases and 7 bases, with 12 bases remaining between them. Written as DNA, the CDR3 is TGTGCCAGCAGAACAGTTCTCTCTGGCTACACCTTC. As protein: CASRTVLSGYTF.

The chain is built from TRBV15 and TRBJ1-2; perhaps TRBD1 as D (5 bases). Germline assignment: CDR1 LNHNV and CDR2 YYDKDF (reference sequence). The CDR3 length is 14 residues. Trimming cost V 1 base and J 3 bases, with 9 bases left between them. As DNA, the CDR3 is TGTGCCACCAGCAGAGTTGACAGCGACTATGGCTACACCTTC. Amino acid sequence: CATSRVDSDYGYTF.

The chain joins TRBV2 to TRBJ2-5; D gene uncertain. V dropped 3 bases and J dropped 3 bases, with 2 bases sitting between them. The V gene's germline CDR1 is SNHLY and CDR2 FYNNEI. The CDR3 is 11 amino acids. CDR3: CASSDEETQYF. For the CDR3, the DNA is TGTGCCAGCAGTGACGAAGAGACCCAGTACTTC.

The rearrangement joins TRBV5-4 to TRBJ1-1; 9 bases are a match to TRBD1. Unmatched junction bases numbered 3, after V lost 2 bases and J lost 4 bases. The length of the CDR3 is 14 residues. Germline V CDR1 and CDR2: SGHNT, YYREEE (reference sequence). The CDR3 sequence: CASSFTGGGTEAFF. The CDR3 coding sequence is TGTGCCAGCAGCTTCACAGGGGGCGGCACTGAAGCTTTCTTT.

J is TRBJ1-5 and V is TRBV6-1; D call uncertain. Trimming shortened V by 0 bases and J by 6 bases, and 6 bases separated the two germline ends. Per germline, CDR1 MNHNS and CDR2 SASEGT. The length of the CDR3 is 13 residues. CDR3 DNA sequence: TGTGCCAGCAGTGAAGCTCAGACTCAGCCCCAGCATTTT. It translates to CASSEAQTQPQHF.

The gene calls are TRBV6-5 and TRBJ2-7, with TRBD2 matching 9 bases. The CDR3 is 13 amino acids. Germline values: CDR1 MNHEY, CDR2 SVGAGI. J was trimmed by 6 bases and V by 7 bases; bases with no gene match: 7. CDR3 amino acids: CASIGTSLAEQYF. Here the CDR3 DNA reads TGTGCCAGCATCGGGACTAGCCTGGCCGAGCAGTACTTC.

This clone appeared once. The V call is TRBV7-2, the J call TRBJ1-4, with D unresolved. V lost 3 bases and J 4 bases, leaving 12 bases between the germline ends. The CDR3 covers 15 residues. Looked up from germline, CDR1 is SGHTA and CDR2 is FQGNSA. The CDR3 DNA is TGTGCCAGCAGCTTTAGAAGCCAGGTTAATGAAAAACTGTTTTTT. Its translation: CASSFRSQVNEKLFF. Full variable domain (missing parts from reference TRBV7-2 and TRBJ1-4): GAGVSQSPSNKVTEKGKDVELRCDPISGHTALYWYRQSLGQGLEFLIYFQGNSAPDKSGLPSDRFSAERTGGSVSTLTIQRTQQEDSAVYLCASSFRSQVNEKLFFGSGTQLSVL.

CDR3 protein: CASSDQKTGALYEQYF. CDR3 sequence (DNA): TGTGCCAGCAGCGACCAAAAGACAGGGGCTCTATACGAGCAGTACTTC. V usage is TRBV13 and J usage is TRBJ2-7; TRBD1 aligns across 8 bases. The CDR3 length is 16 residues. Germline V gives CDR1 PRHDT, CDR2 FYEKMQ (reference sequence). V trimming: 5 bases; J trimming: 4 bases; junction bases outside the gene matches: 13.

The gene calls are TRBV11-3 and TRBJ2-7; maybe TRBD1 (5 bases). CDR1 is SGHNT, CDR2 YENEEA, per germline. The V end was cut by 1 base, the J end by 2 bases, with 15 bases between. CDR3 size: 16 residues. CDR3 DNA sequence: TGTGCCAGCAGCTTAGGGGGCAGTCAGCCGGCCTACGAGCAGTACTTC. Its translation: CASSLGGSQPAYEQYF.

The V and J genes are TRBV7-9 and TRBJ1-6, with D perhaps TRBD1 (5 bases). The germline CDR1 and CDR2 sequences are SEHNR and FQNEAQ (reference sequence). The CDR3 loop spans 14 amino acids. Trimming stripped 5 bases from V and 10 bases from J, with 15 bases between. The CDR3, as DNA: TGTGCCAGCAGCCAGGGTCAGGGCAGGTCACCCCTCCACTTT. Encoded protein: CASSQGQGRSPLHF.

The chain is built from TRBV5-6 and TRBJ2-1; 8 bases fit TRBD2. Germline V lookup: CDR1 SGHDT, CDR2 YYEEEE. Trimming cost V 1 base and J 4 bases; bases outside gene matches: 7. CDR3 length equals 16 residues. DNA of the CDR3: TGTGCCAGCAGCTTGATTAGCGGGGACTCATACAATGAGCAGTTCTTC. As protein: CASSLISGDSYNEQFF.

The CDR3 sequence: CASSFTGGYNEQFF. CDR3 nucleotide sequence: TGTGCCAGCAGCTTCACGGGGGGTTACAATGAGCAGTTCTTC. The V call is TRBV11-2, the J call TRBJ2-1; TRBD2 matches 7 bases. CDR1 and CDR2 from the germline V gene are SGHAT and FQNNGV. After removal of 3 bases from V and 4 bases from J, the junction contained 3 bases not matched to a gene. This CDR3 is 14 amino acids long.

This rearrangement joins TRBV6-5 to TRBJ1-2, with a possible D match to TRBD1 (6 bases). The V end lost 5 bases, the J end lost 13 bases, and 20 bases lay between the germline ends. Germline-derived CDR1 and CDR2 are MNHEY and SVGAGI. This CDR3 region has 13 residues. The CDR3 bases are TGTGCCAGCAGTCCCACGAGGAGGGGGGGGTGCACCTTC. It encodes CASSPTRRGGCTF.

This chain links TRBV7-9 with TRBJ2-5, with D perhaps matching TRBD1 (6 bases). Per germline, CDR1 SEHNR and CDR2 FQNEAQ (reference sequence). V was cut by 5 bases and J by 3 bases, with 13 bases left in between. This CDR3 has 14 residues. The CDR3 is CASSSGQPKETQYF. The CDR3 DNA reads TGTGCCAGCAGCAGTGGACAGCCTAAAGAGACCCAGTACTTC.